These T cell receptor beta chains were read from a single sample in a study of T-cell reconstitution after alpha-beta-depleted transplantation in children. Using its own MiXCR run on the PCR reads, TCRdb lists one record per CDR3 protein. The table has approximately 290,000 distinct CDR3 sequences, 9.5% to 13% seen once. Sequenced material: peripheral blood, taken 180 days after TCRalphabeta/CD19-depleted stem cell transplant. The source is a male patient aged 2 to 9 who had a stem cell transplant for chronic granulomatous disease, so the T cells may come from the graft donor. Both conserved end residues are part of each CDR3.

V,CDR3
TRBV6-1,CASREWGNQPQHF
TRBV29-1,CSAHPGTGGPDTQYF
TRBV11-2,CASSRPGLAGGGQETQYF
TRBV20-1,CSANRVGNGYTF
TRBV20-1,CSARDVTSGYNEQFF
TRBV29-1,CSVVSQARGINTGELFF
TRBV20-1,CSAMLVWPYEQYF
TRBV27,CASSSNSVSVQYF
TRBV20-1,CSALPHPSTDTQYF
TRBV4-2,CASSQVRTGGNTEAFF
TRBV11-2,CASSPQGSRETQYF
TRBV3-1,CASSQDSRWDSDLQETQYF
TRBV3-1,CASSPEGTDTQYF
TRBV6-2/TRBV6-3,CASGYKGNTEAFF
TRBV12-3/TRBV12-4,CASSAATALYEQYF
TRBV20-1,CSARDLSRGNRGKKETQYF
TRBV5-1,CASSLGVSNTGELFF
TRBV29-1,CSVILVSNQPQHF
TRBV10-1,CASSDRKAPDTQYF
TRBV20-1,CSASGITGPISYEQYF
TRBV20-1,CSAQDGYNSPLHF
TRBV12-5,CASAKEDRGTTEAFF
TRBV7-2,CASSRSRDNYEQYF
TRBV7-6,CASSLKPGLDNFEQFF
TRBV10-3,CAISESDRVVGNEQYF
TRBV5-4,CASSSHRDRGFGQETQYF
TRBV5-4,CASSNRPGQQETQYF
TRBV12-3/TRBV12-4,CASSPLPSEQYF
TRBV12-3/TRBV12-4,CASSLWVEQYF
TRBV29-1,CSVELAFNEQFF
TRBV12-3/TRBV12-4,CASSFMGLSSYNEQFF
TRBV7-9,CASSLRGRNEQYF
TRBV29-1,CSVEVGPSTGELFF
TRBV12-3/TRBV12-4,CASSSNRGRIETQYF
TRBV7-6,CASSLDWGRETQYF
TRBV28,CASSPFTGRSGANVLTF
TRBV11-2,CASSAYPGLAGGDGELFF
TRBV7-3,CASSSGAGVGADTQYF
TRBV10-2,CATSGFGSLGAFF
TRBV20-1,CSASGTSSYEQYF
TRBV29-1,CSVEVKDRTYEQYF
TRBV28,CASSSWGTPKSTDTQYF
TRBV5-4,CASSPRDRSNIQYF
TRBV20-1,CSAPYRGRGIAGELFF
TRBV15,CATSSSQERTDTQYF
TRBV20-1,CSAQKGAFYEQYF
TRBV6-2/TRBV6-3,CASRPLALAKNIQYF
TRBV5-1,CASSLVVAGQETQYF
TRBV29-1,CSVLVLAEYQKTQYF
TRBV6-1,CASSPGTSVYNEQFF
TRBV12-3/TRBV12-4,CASSLWASTDTQYF
TRBV5-1,CASSWTLAGAYNEQFF
TRBV12-3/TRBV12-4,CASRGPLGEKLFF
TRBV4-3,CASSQDYAGVLSYEQYF
TRBV20-1,CSARRTGQMNTEAFF
TRBV18,CASSDSGSPMTYEQYF
TRBV5-6,CASSLIGSRETQYF